These 6 T cell receptor beta chains were all obtained from the same sample, sequenced in a study of cytomegalovirus exposure and HLA in healthy donors. A multiplex PCR was run with 60 Vbeta primers and 13 Jbeta primers. Sequenced by immunoSEQ multiplex PCR; TCRdb stores in-frame clones only, minus some. The profile covers hundreds of thousands of clones, with approximately 84% appearing a single time and roughly 0.58% taken by the ten largest. The sequenced material came from PBMCs. The receptor set was obtained from a woman in her thirties or forties in good health and CMV-seronegative.

The chain combines TRBV28 with TRBJ2-3; 9 bases match TRBD1. V was clipped by 5 bases and J by 2 bases; unmatched bases: 5. In germline, CDR1 is MDHEN, CDR2 SYDVKM. CDR3 length equals 15 residues. CDR3 DNA sequence: TGTGCCAGCAGTCTAACAGGGGGCCCCACAGATACGCAGTATTTT. It is translated as CASSLTGGPTDTQYF. The full variable domain, in which reference TRBV28 and TRBJ2-3 provide the parts outside the CDR3, is DVKVTQSSRYLVKRTGEKVFLECVQDMDHENMFWYRQDPGLGLRLIYFSYDVKMKEKGDIPEGYSVSREKKERFSLILESASTNQTSMYLCASSLTGGPTDTQYFGPGTRLTVL.

The V and J genes are TRBV11-2 and TRBJ2-5, with 7 bases identical to TRBD2. Germline V gene sequence: CDR1 SGHAT, CDR2 FQNNGV. J lost 4 bases, V lost 7 bases, and 9 bases had no gene match. The CDR3 contains 14 residues. In nucleotides, the CDR3 is TGTGCCAGCACCTCCTTTGGGGGGGGAGAGACCCAGTACTTC. It yields the protein CASTSFGGGETQYF.

This clone was detected only once. This chain joins TRBV10-1 and TRBJ2-7, with 8 bases fitting TRBD1. The CDR3 extends over 16 amino acids. Trimming at V came to 5 bases and at J to 4 bases, leaving 13 bases not matched to a gene. Germline assignment: CDR1 WNHNN and CDR2 SYGVQD (reference sequence). This CDR3 reads CASSTTKTGGGYEQYF. The CDR3 nucleotides are TGCGCCAGCAGTACAACCAAAACAGGGGGTGGATACGAGCAGTACTTC.

The chain employs TRBV4-3 and TRBJ2-5; 8 bases fit TRBD2. V lost 4 bases, J lost 2 bases, and 3 bases stayed unmatched. This CDR3 contains 14 residues. Germline-derived CDR1 and CDR2 are LGHNA and YSLEER. DNA of the CDR3: TGCGCCAGCAGCCCTCGGGGGGGACAAGAGACCCAGTACTTC. It is translated as CASSPRGGQETQYF.

The genes are TRBV2 and TRBJ1-1; 8 bases line up with TRBD1. The CDR3 has 15 residues. CDR1 and CDR2 from the germline V gene are SNHLY and FYNNEI. Germline trimming cut 7 bases from V and 4 bases from J; bases unmatched to any gene: 11. Here the CDR3 reads CASNPQGATATEAFF. CDR3 DNA: TGTGCCAGCAACCCCCAGGGGGCGACGGCCACTGAAGCTTTCTTT.

This rearrangement joins TRBV7-9 to TRBJ1-5, with D possibly being TRBD1 (5 bases). Germline CDR1 is SEHNR and CDR2 is FQNEAQ (reference sequence). With 2 bases removed from V and 1 base from J, the gap between germline ends came to 12 bases. This CDR3 region has 16 residues. The DNA for the CDR3 is TGTGCCAGCAGCTTATACTCGGGGGGAAGCAATCAGCCCCAGCATTTT. It is translated as CASSLYSGGSNQPQHF.